These 14 T cell receptor beta chains originate from one sample sequenced in a study of TIL therapy for anti-PD-1-resistant metastatic lung cancer. Time point specified: pre-treatment sample, taken before nivolumab and TIL therapy. Tumor tissue came from excised metastases, mostly pleural nodules or supraclavicular lymph nodes. Sequencing used immunoSEQ v3. The protocol was immunoSEQ multiplex PCR, while the TCRdb copy is restricted to in-frame clones and leaves out a portion. The table has about 6,300 clones, around three fifths seen once. Sequenced here: tumor tissue, sampled at baseline. These receptors were collected from a person between 25 and 79 years old with non-small cell lung cancer.

The V and J genes are TRBV5-1 and TRBJ1-1; D ambiguous. The V end lost 5 bases, the J end lost 1 base, and 9 bases lay between the germline ends. The CDR3 extends over 13 amino acids. The germline V gene has CDR1 SGHRS and CDR2 YFSETQ. The CDR3: CASRPTGNTEAFF. CDR3 sequence (DNA): TGCGCCAGCAGACCCACCGGGAACACTGAAGCTTTCTTT.

The chain has TRBV2 and TRBJ2-5; tentative D call: TRBD2 (5 bases). V was cut by 3 bases and J by 8 bases, with 7 bases left in between. The CDR3 spans 11 residues. CDR1 and CDR2 from the germline V gene are SNHLY and FYNNEI. CDR3 coding DNA: TGTGCCAGCAGTGATCGGGAAACCCAGTACTTC. It codes for CASSDRETQYF.

The CDR3 nucleotides read TGTGCCACCAACGGACAGCAGAACACTGAAGCTTTCTTT. This encodes CATNGQQNTEAFF. The chain uses TRBV10-3 and TRBJ1-1; TRBD1 is a possible D gene (6 bases). The length of the CDR3 is 13 residues. CDR1 is ENHRY, CDR2 SYGVKD, per germline. Trimming took off 10 bases at V and 1 base at J, with 13 bases between the two ends.

In this sample, this clone turned up a few times. This rearrangement joins TRBV18 to TRBJ2-7, with D uncertain. The germline V gene encodes CDR1 KGHSH and CDR2 LQKENI. Trimming removed 6 bases at V and 2 bases at J, with 8 bases between. This CDR3 region has 12 residues. As DNA, the CDR3 is TGTGCCAGCTCTCCAGACCCCTACGAGCAGTACTTC. This gives the protein CASSPDPYEQYF.

In this sample, this clone turned up a few times. This chain uses TRBV6-5 with TRBJ2-7; no definite D call. V gave up 7 bases and J gave up 3 bases, with 7 bases separating them. From germline, CDR1 is MNHEY and CDR2 SVGAGI. CDR3 length: 11 residues. As DNA, the CDR3 is TGTGCCAGCACCTCAGTCTACGAGCAGTACGTC. Its protein product is CASTSVYEQYV.

This clone was observed a single time. The gene calls are TRBV12-5 and TRBJ2-3; TRBD2 aligns across 9 bases. There are 16 residues in the CDR3. Looked up from germline, CDR1 is LGHNT and CDR2 is FRNRAP. J gave up 2 bases and V 1 base, and 4 bases lay outside the gene matches. The DNA of the CDR3 is TGTGCTAGTGGTTTGGGGACTAGCGTGAACACAGATACGCAGTATTTT. Translation gives CASGLGTSVNTDTQYF.

This clone was observed a few times. The chain recombines TRBV10-2 with TRBJ2-5; 10 nucleotides match TRBD2. V shed 8 bases, J shed 7 bases, and the junction held 10 bases outside the gene matches. The germline V gene encodes CDR1 WSHSY and CDR2 SAAADI. The CDR3 covers 14 residues. The CDR3 bases are TGCGCCAGCGGGCCTAGCGGGGGTGGAGGGACCCAGTACTTC. Translated, it gives CASGPSGGGGTQYF.

V gene TRBV4-3 combines with J gene TRBJ2-3; perhaps TRBD2 as D (6 bases). The germline gives CDR1 LGHNA, CDR2 YSLEER. V lost 0 bases and J lost 3, with 10 bases in between. CDR3 length equals 15 residues. The chain's CDR3 is CASSQDPRGTDTQYF. The CDR3 bases are TGCGCCAGCAGCCAAGACCCCCGGGGGACAGATACGCAGTATTTT.

The V gene is TRBV2, the J gene TRBJ1-2, with 7 nucleotides matching TRBD1. The germline gives CDR1 SNHLY, CDR2 FYNNEI. The ends lost 5 bases at V and 1 base at J; junction bases unmatched: 7. The CDR3 is 15 residues long. CDR3: CASSLIQGDNYGYTF. Here the CDR3 DNA reads TGTGCCAGCAGTTTAATCCAGGGGGATAACTATGGCTACACCTTC. The full variable domain, in which reference TRBV2 and TRBJ1-2 provide the parts outside the CDR3, is EPEVTQTPSHQVTQMGQEVILRCVPISNHLYFYWYRQILGQKVEFLVSFYNNEISEKSEIFDDQFSVERPDGSNFTLKIRSTKLEDSAMYFCASSLIQGDNYGYTFGSGTRLTVV.

This clone was seen a handful of times. This sequence joins TRBV7-3 and TRBJ2-1; no clear D. The CDR3 length is 13 residues. Trimming cost V 1 base and J 8 bases, with 9 bases left between them. The germline CDR1 and CDR2 sequences are SGHTA and FQGTGA. The CDR3 region is CASSLMRRDEQFF. Written as DNA, the CDR3 is TGTGCCAGCAGCTTAATGCGTCGTGATGAGCAGTTCTTC.

V usage is TRBV10-3 and J usage is TRBJ2-5; 13 bases align to TRBD2. Trimming removed 3 bases from V and 5 bases from J; junction bases left unmatched: 9. The CDR3 is 17 residues long. CDR1 ENHRY and CDR2 SYGVKD come from the germline V gene. In nucleotides, the CDR3 is TGTGCCATCAGTGATACTAGCGGGAGGGCCCGGGGGGAGACCCAGTACTTC. Amino acid sequence: CAISDTSGRARGETQYF.

The chain joins TRBV21-1 to TRBJ2-7. TRBV21-1 has pseudogene status. The CDR3 is 17 amino acids. The CDR3 spells CASSKYSGSGRGYEQYF. In nucleotides, the CDR3 is TGTGCCAGCAGCAAATATTCAGGGAGCGGAAGAGGATACGAGCAGTACTTC.

The chain recombines TRBV5-1 with TRBJ1-6; 7 bases agree with TRBD1. J was trimmed by 1 base and V by 5 bases; bases with no gene match: 9. Germline assignment: CDR1 SGHRS and CDR2 YFSETQ. The CDR3 extends over 17 amino acids. The CDR3 spells CASRRLQGGSYNSPLHF. The CDR3 nucleotides read TGCGCCAGCAGAAGGCTTCAGGGGGGATCCTATAATTCACCCCTCCACTTT.

The V and J genes are TRBV30 and TRBJ1-5; the match to TRBD1 covers 7 bases. CDR1 is GTSNPN, CDR2 SVGIG, per germline (reference sequence). V dropped 2 bases and J dropped 0; count of bases not matched to a gene: 4. The CDR3 totals 15 residues. This CDR3 is CAWSPGTVSNQPQHF. The CDR3 bases are TGTGCCTGGAGTCCCGGGACAGTTAGCAATCAGCCCCAGCATTTT.